This T cell receptor (beta chain) was sequenced in a study of identifying expanded T cells in peripheral blood. To note about this clone: As yet, its antigen is unknown.

General study points: Differentially abundant clones: 0.95 to 1.5 between replicates, 15 to 17 at roughly 15 days, less than 20 at four. Two-week clone count variance significantly increased as total template count grew.

Germline V lookup: CDR1 SNHLY, CDR2 FYNNEI. Losses at the gene ends were 7 bases for V and 2 bases for J; bases not matched to a gene: 9. The length of the CDR3 is 16 residues. No infections or other immune events were documented during collection. The repertoire was sequenced with immunoSEQ multiplex PCR; TCRdb's copy has only in-frame clones and lacks some. The table records 100,000 or so clones, around nine tenths of them present only once. The sequenced sample consisted of blood. This sequence originates from a person between 18 and 69 years old in good health. The chain couples TRBV2 to TRBJ2-1; TRBD1 agrees at 9 bases. The chain's CDR3 is CASNLSRDRAYNEQFF. The CDR3 DNA reads as TGTGCCAGCAACCTCTCCCGGGACAGGGCCTACAATGAGCAGTTCTTC.